This T cell receptor beta chain was found in a study of T-cell memory formation after mild COVID-19. For the study at large: The two donors had largely donor-specific TCR clusters.

As for this clonotype: As yet, its antigen is unknown.

The CDR3 totals 15 residues. V lost 6 bases and J lost 3; bases outside the gene matches: 6. Germline lookup yields CDR1 MNHEY and CDR2 SVGAGI. Study conclusions and caveats: Shrinking CD4+ clones resided mostly in CM and EM, and CD8+ ones in EMRA. Whether second-wave clones peaking at day 37 were SARS-CoV-2 specific went unconfirmed.

TCRalpha and TCRbeta libraries used 5'RACE with constant-segment primers and UMIs. Via MiXCR, TCRdb re-called the 5' RACE reads, giving one row per CDR3 protein. The sample yields about 410,000 distinct CDR3 sequences, about 20% seen once. This clonotype originated in a man between 18 and 29 years old who had mild COVID-19 (a few samples of this study predate the infection). Cell type and time point are not known. Material: PBMCs or a T cell subset sorted from them (not recorded which). The V gene is TRBV6-5, the J gene TRBJ2-5; 11 bases agree with TRBD2. The DNA of the CDR3 is TGTGCCAGCAGCAGACTAGCGGGGCCTGAAGAGACCCAGTACTTC. It specifies CASSRLAGPEETQYF.